Listed below are T cell receptor beta chains from one sample, sequenced in a study of blood T cell repertoires in COVID-19. Libraries were prepared by immunoSEQ multiplex PCR; TCRdb keeps only in-frame clonotypes and omits some of them. The table records 150,000 to 250,000 clones, 75% to 90% of them present only once. The source material was PBMCs or T cells enriched from blood (not recorded which). Receptors originate from a woman in her 30s who had recovered from COVID-19. Both conserved end residues are part of each CDR3. The order of the fields is V gene, J gene, clone size, D gene, CDR3 protein, CDR3 DNA. The D gene is left open where the match is weak. Rows may omit the clone size; those that give it use once, few, many or a size class.

V gene: TRBV9
J gene: TRBJ1-2
clone size: once
D gene: .
CDR3 protein: CASSGWSGAIPNYGYTF
CDR3 DNA: TGTGCCAGCAGCGGCTGGTCAGGGGCCATTCCTAACTATGGCTACACCTTC

V gene: TRBV4-2
J gene: TRBJ2-5
clone size: few
D gene: TRBD1
CDR3 protein: CASSSWTGQETQYF
CDR3 DNA: TGTGCCAGCAGCTCCTGGACAGGACAAGAGACCCAGTACTTC

V gene: TRBV29-1
J gene: TRBJ2-7
clone size: .
D gene: .
CDR3 protein: CSVSASTYEQYF
CDR3 DNA: TGCAGCGTTTCTGCGTCAACCTACGAGCAGTACTTC

V gene: TRBV4-3
J gene: TRBJ2-3
clone size: .
D gene: TRBD2
CDR3 protein: CASSPSPQREGTDTQYF
CDR3 DNA: TGCGCCAGCAGCCCCTCACCCCAGCGGGAGGGCACAGATACGCAGTATTTT

V gene: TRBV7-8
J gene: TRBJ1-2
clone size: .
D gene: .
CDR3 protein: CASSPAGGYTF
CDR3 DNA: TGTGCCAGCAGCCCCGCGGGGGGCTACACCTTC

V gene: TRBV5-1
J gene: TRBJ2-1
clone size: .
D gene: TRBD2
CDR3 protein: CASMLSGGEYNEQFF
CDR3 DNA: TGCGCCAGCATGCTAAGCGGGGGGGAATACAATGAGCAGTTCTTC

V gene: TRBV7-9
J gene: TRBJ1-4
clone size: .
D gene: TRBD1
CDR3 protein: CASSLAWTGTELFF
CDR3 DNA: TGTGCCAGCAGCTTAGCCTGGACAGGGACGGAACTGTTTTTT

V gene: TRBV7-9
J gene: TRBJ1-1
clone size: .
D gene: .
CDR3 protein: CASSSTGNLDTEAFF
CDR3 DNA: TGTGCCAGCAGCTCCACAGGGAATCTGGACACTGAAGCTTTCTTT

V gene: TRBV28
J gene: TRBJ1-2
clone size: many
D gene: TRBD1
CDR3 protein: CASSGPRTGTGKGYTF
CDR3 DNA: TGTGCCAGCAGCGGCCCCCGAACCGGGACAGGGAAAGGCTACACCTTC

V gene: TRBV5-1
J gene: TRBJ2-7
clone size: .
D gene: TRBD2
CDR3 protein: CASSLIYGTSGYEQYF
CDR3 DNA: TGCGCCAGCAGCTTGATCTATGGGACTAGCGGTTACGAGCAGTACTTC

V gene: TRBV18
J gene: TRBJ1-5
clone size: .
D gene: TRBD1
CDR3 protein: CASSQNLGQENQPQHF
CDR3 DNA: TGTGCCAGCTCCCAAAACCTGGGACAGGAGAATCAGCCCCAGCATTTT

V gene: TRBV24-1
J gene: TRBJ2-6
clone size: .
D gene: TRBD2
CDR3 protein: CATSDDNYSGGAGANVLTF
CDR3 DNA: TGTGCCACCAGTGATGACAACTATTCGGGGGGGGCCGGGGCCAACGTCCTGACTTTC

V gene: TRBV4-2
J gene: TRBJ1-6
clone size: .
D gene: .
CDR3 protein: CASSQDGESPLHF
CDR3 DNA: TGTGCCAGCAGCCAAGATGGGGAGTCACCCCTCCACTTT

V gene: TRBV24-1
J gene: TRBJ2-2
clone size: .
D gene: .
CDR3 protein: CATSSGEGNTGELFF
CDR3 DNA: TGTGCCACCAGTTCAGGGGAGGGTAACACCGGGGAGCTGTTTTTT

V gene: TRBV29-1
J gene: TRBJ2-5
clone size: .
D gene: .
CDR3 protein: CSVEGQDQETQYF
CDR3 DNA: TGCAGCGTTGAGGGGCAGGATCAAGAGACCCAGTACTTC

V gene: TRBV19
J gene: TRBJ2-6
clone size: .
D gene: .
CDR3 protein: CASGGSGANVLTF
CDR3 DNA: TGTGCCAGCGGGGGCTCTGGGGCCAACGTCCTGACTTTC

V gene: TRBV7-3
J gene: TRBJ2-3
clone size: few
D gene: .
CDR3 protein: CASSDGVTDTQYF
CDR3 DNA: TGTGCCAGCAGTGACGGGGTGACAGATACGCAGTATTTT

V gene: TRBV9
J gene: TRBJ1-3
clone size: once
D gene: .
CDR3 protein: CASSPTPAGLGNTIYF
CDR3 DNA: TGTGCCAGCAGCCCCACCCCCGCGGGGTTAGGAAACACCATATATTTT

V gene: TRBV4-3
J gene: TRBJ1-1
clone size: .
D gene: TRBD1
CDR3 protein: CASSQGAGGTEAFF
CDR3 DNA: TGCGCCAGCAGCCAAGGTGCAGGGGGCACTGAAGCTTTCTTT

V gene: TRBV5-8
J gene: TRBJ1-4
clone size: .
D gene: .
CDR3 protein: CASSLSFGRTNEKLFF
CDR3 DNA: TGTGCCAGCAGCTTAAGCTTCGGGAGGACTAATGAAAAACTGTTTTTT

V gene: TRBV7-9
J gene: TRBJ1-6
clone size: few
D gene: TRBD1
CDR3 protein: CASSFTGQGTSPLHF
CDR3 DNA: TGTGCCAGCAGTTTCACCGGACAGGGTACTTCGCCCCTCCACTTT

V gene: TRBV27
J gene: TRBJ1-5
clone size: .
D gene: TRBD1
CDR3 protein: CASGRDRAQPQHF
CDR3 DNA: TGTGCCAGTGGAAGGGACAGGGCTCAGCCCCAGCATTTT

V gene: TRBV19
J gene: TRBJ1-1
clone size: .
D gene: TRBD1
CDR3 protein: CASSAQTGTMNTEAFF
CDR3 DNA: TGTGCCAGTAGTGCCCAGACAGGGACCATGAACACTGAAGCTTTCTTT

V gene: TRBV7-9
J gene: TRBJ1-4
clone size: .
D gene: .
CDR3 protein: CASSFNRRGTNEKLFF
CDR3 DNA: TGTGCCAGCAGCTTTAACAGGCGAGGAACTAATGAAAAACTGTTTTTT

V gene: TRBV9
J gene: TRBJ1-1
clone size: .
D gene: TRBD1
CDR3 protein: CASSPRQGRDTEAFF
CDR3 DNA: TGTGCCAGCAGCCCTCGACAGGGGCGGGACACTGAAGCTTTCTTT

V gene: TRBV21-1
J gene: TRBJ1-2
clone size: .
D gene: .
CDR3 protein: CASSKGYGRDRAYGYTF
CDR3 DNA: TGTGCCAGCAGCAAAGGGTACGGAAGGGACAGGGCGTATGGCTACACCTTC

V gene: TRBV7-2
J gene: TRBJ2-3
clone size: .
D gene: TRBD2
CDR3 protein: CASSLALGRADTQYF
CDR3 DNA: TGTGCCAGCAGCTTAGCCCTAGGGAGGGCAGATACGCAGTATTTT

V gene: TRBV5-5
J gene: TRBJ2-7
clone size: .
D gene: .
CDR3 protein: CASSLQNSYEQYF
CDR3 DNA: TGTGCCAGCAGCTTGCAGAACTCCTACGAGCAGTACTTC

V gene: TRBV12-5
J gene: TRBJ1-6
clone size: .
D gene: .
CDR3 protein: CASGLRPLAGAHNSPLHF
CDR3 DNA: TGTGCTAGTGGTTTGCGCCCTTTGGCAGGGGCACATAATTCACCCCTCCACTTT

V gene: TRBV7-2
J gene: TRBJ1-6
clone size: .
D gene: TRBD1
CDR3 protein: CASSLEQGDSPLHF
CDR3 DNA: TGTGCCAGCAGCTTAGAACAGGGGGATTCACCCCTCCACTTT

V gene: TRBV19
J gene: TRBJ2-2
clone size: .
D gene: TRBD2
CDR3 protein: CASSIGLGRAPGELFF
CDR3 DNA: TGTGCCAGTAGTATCGGTCTCGGGAGGGCACCCGGGGAGCTGTTTTTT

V gene: TRBV27
J gene: TRBJ1-5
clone size: few
D gene: .
CDR3 protein: CASSLSGVQPQHF
CDR3 DNA: TGTGCCAGCAGTTTATCAGGGGTTCAGCCCCAGCATTTT

V gene: TRBV19
J gene: TRBJ1-1
clone size: .
D gene: .
CDR3 protein: CASSIGPAGRILNTEAFF
CDR3 DNA: TGTGCCAGTAGTATAGGCCCTGCGGGACGGATTTTGAACACTGAAGCTTTCTTT

V gene: TRBV10-3
J gene: TRBJ2-1
clone size: .
D gene: TRBD2
CDR3 protein: CAITPGLAGTNEQFF
CDR3 DNA: TGTGCCATCACTCCGGGACTAGCGGGAACGAATGAGCAGTTCTTC

V gene: TRBV7-7
J gene: TRBJ2-1
clone size: .
D gene: TRBD1
CDR3 protein: CASSLDPGGLNEQFF
CDR3 DNA: TGTGCTAGCAGCTTGGATCCAGGGGGATTGAATGAGCAGTTCTTC

V gene: TRBV19
J gene: TRBJ1-1
clone size: .
D gene: TRBD1
CDR3 protein: CASNFGGTGLMNTEAFF
CDR3 DNA: TGTGCCAGTAACTTTGGGGGGACAGGGTTAATGAACACTGAAGCTTTCTTT

V gene: TRBV6-5
J gene: TRBJ2-7
clone size: few
D gene: TRBD1
CDR3 protein: CASSYRGQGTYEQYF
CDR3 DNA: TGTGCCAGCAGTTACCGGGGACAGGGTACCTACGAGCAGTACTTC

V gene: TRBV19
J gene: TRBJ2-5
clone size: .
D gene: TRBD2
CDR3 protein: CASAHRTSRETQYF
CDR3 DNA: TGTGCCAGTGCACACCGGACTAGCCGAGAGACCCAGTACTTC

V gene: TRBV14
J gene: TRBJ2-1
clone size: .
D gene: TRBD2
CDR3 protein: CASSRLGSAGGQDEQFF
CDR3 DNA: TGTGCCAGCAGCCGTTTGGGGTCCGCGGGGGGGCAGGATGAGCAGTTCTTC

V gene: TRBV9
J gene: TRBJ1-6
clone size: .
D gene: .
CDR3 protein: CASSVGPDGGDSPLHF
CDR3 DNA: TGTGCCAGCAGCGTAGGTCCGGATGGGGGGGACTCACCCCTCCACTTT

V gene: TRBV20-1
J gene: TRBJ1-2
clone size: .
D gene: .
CDR3 protein: CSASAPRGWGYGYTF
CDR3 DNA: TGCAGTGCTAGTGCCCCAAGGGGCTGGGGCTATGGCTACACCTTC